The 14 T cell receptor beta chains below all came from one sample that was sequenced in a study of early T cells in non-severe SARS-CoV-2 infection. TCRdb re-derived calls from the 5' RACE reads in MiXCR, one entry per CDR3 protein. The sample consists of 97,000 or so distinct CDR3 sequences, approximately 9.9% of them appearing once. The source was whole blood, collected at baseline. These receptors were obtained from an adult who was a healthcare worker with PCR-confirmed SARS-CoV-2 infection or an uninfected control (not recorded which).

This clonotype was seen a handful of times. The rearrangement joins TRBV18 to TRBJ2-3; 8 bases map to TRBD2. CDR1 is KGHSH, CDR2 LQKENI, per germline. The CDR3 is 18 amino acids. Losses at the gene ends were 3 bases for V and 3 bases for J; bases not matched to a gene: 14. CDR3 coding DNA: TGTGCCAGCTCACCCGCCGGTCCGGCGGGAGGCATTACAGATACGCAGTATTTT. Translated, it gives CASSPAGPAGGITDTQYF.

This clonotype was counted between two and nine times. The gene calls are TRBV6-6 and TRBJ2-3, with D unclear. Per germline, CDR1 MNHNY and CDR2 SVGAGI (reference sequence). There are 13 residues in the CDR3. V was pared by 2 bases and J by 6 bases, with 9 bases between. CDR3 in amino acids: CASSYVPADTQYF. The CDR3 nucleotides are TGTGCCAGCAGTTACGTCCCCGCCGATACGCAGTATTTT.

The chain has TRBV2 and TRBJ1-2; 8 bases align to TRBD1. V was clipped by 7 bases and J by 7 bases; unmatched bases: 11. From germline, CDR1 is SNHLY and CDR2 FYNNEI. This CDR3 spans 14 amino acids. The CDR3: CASNLLDREGGYTF. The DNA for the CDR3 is TGTGCCAGCAACCTTCTGGACAGGGAGGGTGGCTACACCTTC.

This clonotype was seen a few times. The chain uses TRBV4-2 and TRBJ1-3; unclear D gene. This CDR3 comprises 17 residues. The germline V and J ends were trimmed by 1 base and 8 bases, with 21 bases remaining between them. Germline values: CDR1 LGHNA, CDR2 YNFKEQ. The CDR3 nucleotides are TGTGCCAGCAGCCAAGTTCCGGGATTTACTCTTGACTACACCATATATTTT. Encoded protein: CASSQVPGFTLDYTIYF.

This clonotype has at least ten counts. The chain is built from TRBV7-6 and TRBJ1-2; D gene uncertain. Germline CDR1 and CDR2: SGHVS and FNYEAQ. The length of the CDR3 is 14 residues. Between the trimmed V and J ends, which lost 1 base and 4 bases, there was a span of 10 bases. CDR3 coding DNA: TGTGCCAGCAGCTTAGATGGAGCGATCTATGGCTACACCTTC. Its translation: CASSLDGAIYGYTF.

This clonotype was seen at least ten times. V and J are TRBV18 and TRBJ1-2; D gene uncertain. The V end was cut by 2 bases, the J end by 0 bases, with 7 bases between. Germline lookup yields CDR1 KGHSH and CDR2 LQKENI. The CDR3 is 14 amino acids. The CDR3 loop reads CASSPVNANYGYTF. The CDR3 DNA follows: TGTGCCAGCTCACCAGTGAACGCTAACTATGGCTACACCTTC.

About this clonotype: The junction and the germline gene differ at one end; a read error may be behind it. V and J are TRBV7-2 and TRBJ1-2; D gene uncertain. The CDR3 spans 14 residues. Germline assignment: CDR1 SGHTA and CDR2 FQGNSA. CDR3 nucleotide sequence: TGTGCCATCAGCTCAAACCCAACTATTTATGGCTACACCTTC. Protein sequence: CAISSNPTIYGYTF.

The CDR3 DNA follows: TGCGCCAGCAGCTTGGCAGGGGACTATGGCTACACCTTC. This gives the protein CASSLAGDYGYTF. The chain has TRBV5-1 and TRBJ1-2, with D tentatively TRBD1 (6 bases). Per germline, CDR1 SGHRS and CDR2 YFSETQ. The length of the CDR3 is 13 residues. Trimming removed 0 bases from V and 3 bases from J, with 6 bases in between.

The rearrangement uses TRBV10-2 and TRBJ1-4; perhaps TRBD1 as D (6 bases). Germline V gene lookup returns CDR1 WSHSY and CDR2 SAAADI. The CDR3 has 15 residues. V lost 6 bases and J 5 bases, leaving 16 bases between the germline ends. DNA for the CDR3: TGCGCCAGCAGATTGCTCCGGGACACCAATGAAAAACTGTTTTTT. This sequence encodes CASRLLRDTNEKLFF.

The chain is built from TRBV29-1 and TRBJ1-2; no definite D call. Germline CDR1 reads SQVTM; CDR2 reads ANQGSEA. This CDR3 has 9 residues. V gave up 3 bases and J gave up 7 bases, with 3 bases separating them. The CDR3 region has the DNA TGCAGCGTTGAGAGTGGCTACACCTTC. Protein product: CSVESGYTF. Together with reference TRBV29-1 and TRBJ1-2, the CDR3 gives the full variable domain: SAVISQKPSRDICQRGTSLTIQCQVDSQVTMMFWYRQQPGQSLTLIATANQGSEATYESGFVIDKFPISRPNLTFSTLTVSNMSPEDSSIYLCSVESGYTFGSGTRLTVV.

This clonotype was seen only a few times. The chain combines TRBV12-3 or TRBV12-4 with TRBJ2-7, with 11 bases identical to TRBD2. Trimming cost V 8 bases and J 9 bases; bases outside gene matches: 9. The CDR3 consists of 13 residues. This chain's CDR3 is CASGSGRDFVQYF. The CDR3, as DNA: TGTGCCAGCGGTAGCGGGAGGGATTTTGTGCAGTACTTC.

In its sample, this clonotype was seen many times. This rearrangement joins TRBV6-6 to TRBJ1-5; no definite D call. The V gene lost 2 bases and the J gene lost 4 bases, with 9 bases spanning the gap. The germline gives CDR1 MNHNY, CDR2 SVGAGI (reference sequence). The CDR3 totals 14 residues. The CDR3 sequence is CASSYNPQNQPQHF. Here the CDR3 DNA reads TGTGCCAGCAGTTACAATCCACAGAATCAGCCCCAGCATTTT.

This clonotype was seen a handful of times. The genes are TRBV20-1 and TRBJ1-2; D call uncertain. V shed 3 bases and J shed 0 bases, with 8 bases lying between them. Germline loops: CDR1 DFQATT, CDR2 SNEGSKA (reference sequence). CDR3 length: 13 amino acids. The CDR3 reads CSASGSANYGYTF. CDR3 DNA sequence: TGCAGTGCTAGCGGTAGCGCTAACTATGGCTACACCTTC.

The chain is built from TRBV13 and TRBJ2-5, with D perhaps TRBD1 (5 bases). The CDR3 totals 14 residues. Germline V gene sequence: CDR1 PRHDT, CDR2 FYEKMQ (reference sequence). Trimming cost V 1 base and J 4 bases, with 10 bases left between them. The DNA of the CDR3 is TGTGCCAGCAGCTTAGATGACAGTAGAGAGACCCAGTACTTC. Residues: CASSLDDSRETQYF. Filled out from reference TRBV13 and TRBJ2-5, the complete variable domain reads AAGVIQSPRHLIKEKRETATLKCYPIPRHDTVYWYQQGPGQDPQFLISFYEKMQSDKGSIPDRFSAQQFSDYHSELNMSSLELGDSALYFCASSLDDSRETQYFGPGTRLLVL.